The TCR beta chain under discussion was sequenced for a study of T cell repertoires in cytomegalovirus infection. Study context: An indication of both CMV infection and matching HLA type came from public TCR beta signatures. Study-level results: It was HLA-C-restricted CMV-specific TCR beta clonotypes that dominated the response ex vivo.

This clonotype was counted a few times. Its antigen is unknown. Germline V gene sequence: CDR1 MNHEY, CDR2 SVGAGI. Trimming removed 0 bases at V and 7 bases at J, with 12 bases between. The CDR3 runs 14 residues. In TCRdb, the reads were re-called with MiXCR into one record per CDR3 protein. The sample includes about a million distinct CDR3 sequences, roughly 31% of them seen just once. This receptor was obtained from a human donor in good health (CMV status not recorded). Some clones in this sample may be carry-over from other donors' samples. The chain joins TRBV6-5 to TRBJ1-1; tentatively, D is TRBD1 (5 bases). The input for sequencing was cultured CD8+ T cells from PBMCs, taken from culture after CMV antigen stimulation. In nucleotides, the CDR3 is TGTGCCAGCAGTTACTCGGGTTTGACAGTTGAAGCTTTCTTT. It codes for CASSYSGLTVEAFF.